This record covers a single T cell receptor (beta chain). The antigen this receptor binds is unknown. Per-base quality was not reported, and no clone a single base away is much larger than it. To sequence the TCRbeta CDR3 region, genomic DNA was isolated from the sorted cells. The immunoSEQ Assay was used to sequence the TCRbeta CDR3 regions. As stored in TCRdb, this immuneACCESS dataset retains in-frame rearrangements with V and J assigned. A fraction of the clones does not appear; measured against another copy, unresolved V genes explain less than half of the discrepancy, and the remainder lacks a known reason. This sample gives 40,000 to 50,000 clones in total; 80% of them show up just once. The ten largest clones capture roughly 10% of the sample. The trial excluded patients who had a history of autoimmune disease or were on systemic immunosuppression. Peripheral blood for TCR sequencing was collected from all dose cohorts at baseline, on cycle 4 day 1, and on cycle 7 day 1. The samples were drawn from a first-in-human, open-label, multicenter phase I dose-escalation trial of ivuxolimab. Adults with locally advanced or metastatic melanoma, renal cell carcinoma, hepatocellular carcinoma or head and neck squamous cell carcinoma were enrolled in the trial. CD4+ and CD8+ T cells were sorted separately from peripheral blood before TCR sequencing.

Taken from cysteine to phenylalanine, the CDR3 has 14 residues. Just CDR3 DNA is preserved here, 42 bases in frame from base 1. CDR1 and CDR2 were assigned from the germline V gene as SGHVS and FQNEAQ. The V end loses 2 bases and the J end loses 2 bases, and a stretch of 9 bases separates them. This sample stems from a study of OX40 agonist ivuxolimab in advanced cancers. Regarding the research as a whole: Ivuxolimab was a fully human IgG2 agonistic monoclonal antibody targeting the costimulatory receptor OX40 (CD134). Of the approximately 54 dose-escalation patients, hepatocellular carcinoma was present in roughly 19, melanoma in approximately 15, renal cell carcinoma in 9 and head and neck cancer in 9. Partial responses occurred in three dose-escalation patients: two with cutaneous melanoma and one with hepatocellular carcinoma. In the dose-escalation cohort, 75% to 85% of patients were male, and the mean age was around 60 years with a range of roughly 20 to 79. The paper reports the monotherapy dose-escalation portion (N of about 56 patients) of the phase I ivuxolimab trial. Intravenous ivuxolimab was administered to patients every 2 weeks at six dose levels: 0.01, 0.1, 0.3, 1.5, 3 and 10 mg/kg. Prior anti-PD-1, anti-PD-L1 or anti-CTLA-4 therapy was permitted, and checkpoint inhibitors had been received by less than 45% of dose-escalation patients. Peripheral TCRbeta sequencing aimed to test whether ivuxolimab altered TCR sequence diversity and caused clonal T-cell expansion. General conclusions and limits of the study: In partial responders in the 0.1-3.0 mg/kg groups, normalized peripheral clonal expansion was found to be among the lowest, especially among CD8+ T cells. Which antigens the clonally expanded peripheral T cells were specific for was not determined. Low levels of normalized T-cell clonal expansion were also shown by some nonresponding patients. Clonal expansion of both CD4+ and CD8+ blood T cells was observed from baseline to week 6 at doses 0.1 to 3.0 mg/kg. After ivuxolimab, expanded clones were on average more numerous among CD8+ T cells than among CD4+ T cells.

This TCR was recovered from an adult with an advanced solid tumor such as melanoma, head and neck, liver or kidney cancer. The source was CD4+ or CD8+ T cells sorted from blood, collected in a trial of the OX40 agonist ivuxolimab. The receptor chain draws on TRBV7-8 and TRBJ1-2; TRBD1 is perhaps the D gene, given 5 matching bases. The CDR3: CASSLPGWNYGYTF. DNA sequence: TGTGCCAGCAGCTTACCAGGGTGGAACTATGGCTACACCTTC. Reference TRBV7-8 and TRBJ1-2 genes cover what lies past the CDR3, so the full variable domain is GAGVSQSPRYKVAKRGQDVALRCDPISGHVSLFWYQQALGQGPEFLTYFQNEAQLDKSGLPSDRFFAERPEGSVSTLKIQRTQQEDSAVYLCASSLPGWNYGYTFGSGTRLTVV.